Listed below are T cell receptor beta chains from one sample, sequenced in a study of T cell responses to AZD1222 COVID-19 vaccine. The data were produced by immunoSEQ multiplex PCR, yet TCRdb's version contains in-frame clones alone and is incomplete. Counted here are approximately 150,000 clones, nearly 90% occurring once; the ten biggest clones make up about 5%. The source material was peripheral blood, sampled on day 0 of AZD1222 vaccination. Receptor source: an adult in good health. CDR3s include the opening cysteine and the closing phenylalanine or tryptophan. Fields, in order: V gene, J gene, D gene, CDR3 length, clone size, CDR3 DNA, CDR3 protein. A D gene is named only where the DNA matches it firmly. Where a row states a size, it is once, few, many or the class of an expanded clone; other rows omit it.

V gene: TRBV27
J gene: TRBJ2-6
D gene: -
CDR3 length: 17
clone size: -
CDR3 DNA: TGTGCCAGCAGTTTAATGTGGCAGGGGTCTGGGGCCAACGTCCTGACTTTC
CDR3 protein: CASSLMWQGSGANVLTF

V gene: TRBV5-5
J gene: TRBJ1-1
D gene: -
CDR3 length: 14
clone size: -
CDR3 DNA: TGTGCCAGCAGCTTGGCACGTAGTAACACTGAAGCTTTCTTT
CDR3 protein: CASSLARSNTEAFF

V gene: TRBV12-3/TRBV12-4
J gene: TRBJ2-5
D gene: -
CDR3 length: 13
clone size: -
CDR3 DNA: TGTGCCAGCAGTTTCAGTAGCCCAGAGACCCAGTACTTC
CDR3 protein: CASSFSSPETQYF

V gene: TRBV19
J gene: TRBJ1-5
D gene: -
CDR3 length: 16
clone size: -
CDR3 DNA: TGTGCCAGTAGTGCCCAACAGGGATCGGGCAATCAGCCCCAGCATTTT
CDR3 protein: CASSAQQGSGNQPQHF

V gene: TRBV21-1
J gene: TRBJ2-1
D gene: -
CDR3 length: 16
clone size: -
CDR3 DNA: TGTGCCAGCAGCGAGAAAAGCGGGAGGGTTCGCAATGAGCAGTTCTTC
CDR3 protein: CASSEKSGRVRNEQFF

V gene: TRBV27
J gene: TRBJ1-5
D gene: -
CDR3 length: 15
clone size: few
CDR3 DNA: TGTGCCAGCAGGCCTGGACGGAGCCACAATCAGCCCCAGCATTTT
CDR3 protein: CASRPGRSHNQPQHF

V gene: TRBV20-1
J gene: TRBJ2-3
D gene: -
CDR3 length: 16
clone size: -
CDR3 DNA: TGCAGTGCTAGTGATAGCGGTCCCTCTAGCACAGATACGCAGTATTTT
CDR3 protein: CSASDSGPSSTDTQYF

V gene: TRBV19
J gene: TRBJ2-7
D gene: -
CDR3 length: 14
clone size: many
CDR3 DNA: TGTGCCAGTAGAGGGACTGTGAGCTCCTACGAGCAGTACTTC
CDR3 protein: CASRGTVSSYEQYF

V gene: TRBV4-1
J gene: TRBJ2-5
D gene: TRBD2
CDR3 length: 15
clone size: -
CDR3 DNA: TGCGCCAGCAGCCAAGGTAGCGGGTCACAGGAGACCCAGTACTTC
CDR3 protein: CASSQGSGSQETQYF

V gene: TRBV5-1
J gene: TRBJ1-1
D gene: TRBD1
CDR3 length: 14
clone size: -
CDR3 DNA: TGCGCCAGCAGCTCGACAGGGGGAAACACTGAAGCTTTCTTT
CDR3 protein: CASSSTGGNTEAFF

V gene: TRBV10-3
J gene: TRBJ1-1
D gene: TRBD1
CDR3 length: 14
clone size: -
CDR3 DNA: TGTGCCATCAGTGAGCGGGACAGTCGGACTGAAGCTTTCTTT
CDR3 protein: CAISERDSRTEAFF

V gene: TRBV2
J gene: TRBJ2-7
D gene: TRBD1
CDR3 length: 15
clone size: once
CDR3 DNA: TGTGCCAGCAGTGACTCTGGGACAGGGCACGGCGAGCAGTACTTC
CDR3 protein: CASSDSGTGHGEQYF

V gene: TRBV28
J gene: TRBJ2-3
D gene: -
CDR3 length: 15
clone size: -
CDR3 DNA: TGTGCCAGCAGTTTACCCCCGGGCCTCGGGGATACGCAGTATTTT
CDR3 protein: CASSLPPGLGDTQYF

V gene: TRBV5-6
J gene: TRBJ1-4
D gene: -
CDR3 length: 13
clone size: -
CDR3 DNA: TGTGCCAGCAGCTTGGCAGCTAATGAAAAACTGTTTTTT
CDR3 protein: CASSLAANEKLFF

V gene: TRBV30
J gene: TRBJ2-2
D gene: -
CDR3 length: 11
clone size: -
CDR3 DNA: TGTGCCTGTGGACGGACCGGGGAGCTGTTTTTT
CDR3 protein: CACGRTGELFF

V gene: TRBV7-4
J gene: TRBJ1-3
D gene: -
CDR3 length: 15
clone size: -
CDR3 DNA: TGTGCCAGCAGCTTAGTCCACTGCTCTGGAAACACCATATATTTT
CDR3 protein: CASSLVHCSGNTIYF

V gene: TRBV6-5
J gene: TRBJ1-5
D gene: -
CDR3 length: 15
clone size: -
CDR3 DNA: TGTGCCAGCAGTACCGGACCGACCCCCGATCAGCCCCAGCATTTT
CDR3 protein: CASSTGPTPDQPQHF

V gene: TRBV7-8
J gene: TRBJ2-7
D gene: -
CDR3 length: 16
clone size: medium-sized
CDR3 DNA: TGTGCCAGCAGCTCGCTGAGGGGGTGGGATATTGGGGAGCAGTACTTC
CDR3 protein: CASSSLRGWDIGEQYF

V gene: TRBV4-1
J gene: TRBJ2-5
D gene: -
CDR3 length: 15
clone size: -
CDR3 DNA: TGCGCCAGCAGCCAACCGGACGGACTGTCATCGACCCAGTACTTC
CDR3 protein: CASSQPDGLSSTQYF

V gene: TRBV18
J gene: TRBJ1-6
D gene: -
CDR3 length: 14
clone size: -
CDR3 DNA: TGTGCCAGCTCACCACTGACAGATAATTCACCCCTCCACTTT
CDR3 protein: CASSPLTDNSPLHF

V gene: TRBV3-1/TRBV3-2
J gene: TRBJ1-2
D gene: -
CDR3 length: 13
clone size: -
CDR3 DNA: TGTGCCAGCAGCCAAGGCAGGACCTATGGCTACACCTTC
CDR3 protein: CASSQGRTYGYTF

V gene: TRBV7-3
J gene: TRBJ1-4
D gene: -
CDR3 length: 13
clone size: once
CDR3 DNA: TGTGCCAGCAGCTTAGACAGATATGAAAAACTGTTTTTT
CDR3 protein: CASSLDRYEKLFF

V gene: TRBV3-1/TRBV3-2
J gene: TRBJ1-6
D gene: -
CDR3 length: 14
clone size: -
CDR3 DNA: TGTGCCAGCAGCCAAGGTACCTACCATTCACCCCTCCACTTT
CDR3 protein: CASSQGTYHSPLHF

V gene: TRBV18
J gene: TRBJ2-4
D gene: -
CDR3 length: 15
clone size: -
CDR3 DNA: TGTGCCAGCTCACCCCAGGAGTCGGCCAAAAACATTCAGTACTTC
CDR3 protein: CASSPQESAKNIQYF

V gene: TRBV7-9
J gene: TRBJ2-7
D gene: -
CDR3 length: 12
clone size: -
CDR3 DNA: TGTGCCAGCAGCCACCTCAACTACGAGCAGTACTTC
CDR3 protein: CASSHLNYEQYF

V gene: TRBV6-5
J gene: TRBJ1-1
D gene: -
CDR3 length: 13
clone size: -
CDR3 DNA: TGTGCCAGCATTCGGAATACAGGGACTGAAGCTTTCTTT
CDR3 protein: CASIRNTGTEAFF

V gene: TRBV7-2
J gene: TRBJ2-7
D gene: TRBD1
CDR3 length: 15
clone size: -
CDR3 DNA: TGTGCCAGCAGCCAGGACAGGGTGAGCTCCTACGAGCAGTACTTC
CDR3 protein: CASSQDRVSSYEQYF

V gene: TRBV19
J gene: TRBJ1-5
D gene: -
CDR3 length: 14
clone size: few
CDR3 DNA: TGTGCCAGTAGTAATATTTGGGGGAATCAGCCCCAGCATTTT
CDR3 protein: CASSNIWGNQPQHF

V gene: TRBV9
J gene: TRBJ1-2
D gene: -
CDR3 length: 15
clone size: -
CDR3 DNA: TGTGCCAGCAGCGAGGGCCCGGCCGGCTACTATGGCTACACCTTC
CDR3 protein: CASSEGPAGYYGYTF

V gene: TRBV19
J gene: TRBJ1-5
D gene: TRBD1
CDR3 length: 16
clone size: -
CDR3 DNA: TGTGCCAGTAGTATTCTCGGACAGGGGGCGTCTCAGCCCCAGCATTTT
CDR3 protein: CASSILGQGASQPQHF

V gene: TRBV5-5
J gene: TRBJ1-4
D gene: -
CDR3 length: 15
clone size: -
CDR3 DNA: TGTGCCAGCAGCTTGTGGGCGGGCGCTAATGAAAAACTGTTTTTT
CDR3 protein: CASSLWAGANEKLFF

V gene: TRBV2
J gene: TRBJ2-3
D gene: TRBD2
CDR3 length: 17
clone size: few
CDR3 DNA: TGTGCCAGCAAAAAGTCCTTCCTAGCGGGACTTACAGATACGCAGTATTTT
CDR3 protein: CASKKSFLAGLTDTQYF

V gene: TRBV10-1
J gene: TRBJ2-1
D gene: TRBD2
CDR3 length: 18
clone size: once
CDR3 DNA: TGCGCCAGCAGTGAGTCCCCCGGGCGGGAGGGCCGTTGGAATGAGCAGTTCTTC
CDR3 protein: CASSESPGREGRWNEQFF